The 18 T cell receptor beta chains below were found in one sample sequenced in a study of cytomegalovirus exposure and HLA in healthy donors. It was with 60 Vbeta and 13 Jbeta primers that the PCR ran. The repertoire was sequenced with immunoSEQ multiplex PCR; TCRdb's copy has only in-frame clones and lacks some. The profile shows 100,000 to 150,000 clones, around three quarters of them singletons. Sequenced material: PBMCs. These receptors all stem from a man aged 35 to 55 in good health and CMV-seronegative.

This clone has a handful of counts. The genes are TRBV30 and TRBJ2-2; D perhaps matches TRBD2 (7 bases). The CDR3 is 14 amino acids. CDR1 is GTSNPN and CDR2 is SVGIG in the germline V gene (reference sequence). Trimming removed 3 bases at V and 5 bases at J, with 13 bases between. CDR3 bases: TGTGCCTGGAGAGAACGGGGGGCAACCGGGGAGCTGTTTTTT. Its protein is CAWRERGATGELFF.

This clone showed up just once. This chain links TRBV7-8 with TRBJ2-1; D possibly corresponds to TRBD2 (5 bases). CDR1 is SGHVS, CDR2 FQNEAQ, per germline. V lost 5 bases to trimming and J lost 6 bases, with 14 bases between them. This CDR3 has 14 residues. CDR3 region: CASSQTSYLNEQFF. For the CDR3, the DNA is TGTGCCAGCAGCCAAACTAGTTATCTCAATGAGCAGTTCTTC.

To note about this clone: Compared with germline, one end of the junction differs, possibly owing to a read error. The genes are TRBV18 and TRBJ2-7; the D gene is possibly TRBD2 (5 bases). The CDR3 is made up of 14 amino acids. Germline CDR1 is KGHSH and CDR2 is LQKENI. The CDR3 sequence is CTSSLSATGDEQYF. As DNA, the CDR3 is TGTACCAGCTCACTAAGTGCCACCGGGGACGAGCAGTACTTC.

Worth noting for this clone: Its ends do not fully match the called genes, so a read error is possible. The chain carries TRBV6-5 and TRBJ1-2; TRBD1 might be the D (6 bases). CDR1 is MNHEY and CDR2 is SVGAGI in the germline V gene. CDR3 length: 14 residues. The CDR3 loop reads CASRLTGTTYDYTF. The DNA for the CDR3 is TGTGCCAGCAGACTCACAGGGACAACTTATGACTACACCTTC.

The chain employs TRBV7-9 and TRBJ1-6; 7 nucleotides agree with TRBD1. The CDR3 spans 16 residues. From germline, CDR1 is SEHNR and CDR2 FQNEAQ (reference sequence). J gave up 5 bases and V 2 bases, and 6 bases lay outside the gene matches. This CDR3 reads CASSLRGPKDNSPLHF. As DNA, the CDR3 is TGTGCCAGCAGCTTAAGGGGGCCGAAGGATAATTCACCCCTCCACTTT.

The chain employs TRBV25-1 and TRBJ2-1, with D perhaps matching TRBD2 (6 bases). Deletions cut 3 bases from V and 3 bases from J, with 15 bases between. The CDR3 is 16 amino acids. The germline V gene has CDR1 MGHDK and CDR2 SYGVNS. The CDR3 is CASSDPPGSGYNEQFF. The CDR3 region has the DNA TGTGCCAGCAGTGATCCTCCGGGTAGCGGCTACAATGAGCAGTTCTTC.

The genes are TRBV11-2 and TRBJ1-1, with D perhaps TRBD1 (6 bases). V lost 3 bases and J lost 1, with 12 bases in between. The CDR3 length is 15 residues. Germline CDR1 SGHAT, CDR2 FQNNGV. The chain's CDR3 is CASSLRGAGNTEAFF. CDR3 sequence (DNA): TGTGCCAGCAGCTTGCGGGGGGCTGGGAACACTGAAGCTTTCTTT.

The V and J genes are TRBV30 and TRBJ1-4; a weak D match, TRBD1 (5 bases). Trimming took 2 bases from V and 10 from J, leaving 20 bases between them. The CDR3 contains 15 residues. Germline-derived CDR1 and CDR2 are GTSNPN and SVGIG (reference sequence). The CDR3: CAWSLSAGGWGKLFF. Written as DNA, the CDR3 is TGTGCCTGGAGTCTTTCAGCGGGGGGTTGGGGAAAACTGTTTTTT.

The chain carries TRBV30 and TRBJ2-5, with 11 bases aligning to TRBD1. Losses at the gene ends were 3 bases for V and 4 bases for J; bases not matched to a gene: 7. Germline V gene lookup returns CDR1 GTSNPN and CDR2 SVGIG (reference sequence). CDR3 size: 15 residues. CDR3 protein: CAWRPGQGDPETQYF. In nucleotides, the CDR3 is TGTGCCTGGAGACCGGGACAGGGGGACCCAGAGACCCAGTACTTC. The full variable domain, its missing parts supplied by reference TRBV30 and TRBJ2-5, is SQTIHQWPATLVQPVGSPLSLECTVEGTSNPNLYWYRQAAGRGLQLLFYSVGIGQISSEVPQNLSASRPQDRQFILSSKKLLLSDSGFYLCAWRPGQGDPETQYFGPGTRLLVL.

The V call is TRBV18, the J call TRBJ2-1; the match to TRBD1 covers 8 bases. There are 14 residues in the CDR3. V was pared by 4 bases and J by 7 bases, with 6 bases of the junction left unmatched. Germline CDR1 reads KGHSH; CDR2 reads LQKENI. The CDR3 here is CASSLSWDRNEQFF. In DNA, the CDR3 is TGTGCCAGCTCACTTTCCTGGGACAGGAATGAGCAGTTCTTC.

The chain employs TRBV29-1 and TRBJ1-1; D is uncertain. This CDR3 region has 11 residues. Germline-derived CDR1 and CDR2 are SQVTM and ANQGSEA. Trimming removed 2 bases from V and 8 bases from J, with 9 bases in between. The CDR3 region is CSVEKSQEAFF. The CDR3 coding sequence is TGCAGCGTTGAAAAATCACAAGAAGCTTTCTTT.

The gene calls are TRBV9 and TRBJ1-1; D perhaps matches TRBD1 (6 bases). V dropped 2 bases and J dropped 2 bases, with 13 bases sitting between them. Germline CDR1 SGDLS, CDR2 YYNGEE. CDR3 length equals 15 residues. This CDR3 reads CASSVGGQDNTEAFF. The DNA of the CDR3 is TGTGCCAGCAGCGTGGGGGGGCAGGATAACACTGAAGCTTTCTTT.

J is TRBJ1-4 and V is TRBV6-6; possibly TRBD1 for D (6 bases). This CDR3 has 15 amino acids. Germline V lookup: CDR1 MNHNY, CDR2 SVGAGI (reference sequence). V was clipped by 6 bases and J by 3 bases, with 14 bases between them. The CDR3 sequence: CASRTTDRSNEKLFF. In DNA form, the CDR3 reads TGTGCCAGCAGAACCACGGACAGATCTAATGAAAAACTGTTTTTT.

V and J are TRBV4-2 and TRBJ2-5, with 7 bases that match TRBD2. CDR1 LGHNA and CDR2 YNFKEQ come from the germline V gene. This CDR3 region has 13 residues. J lost 5 bases, V lost 4 bases, and 4 bases had no gene match. In nucleotides, the CDR3 is TGTGCCAGCAGCCCGGGGGGTTGGGAGACCCAGTACTTC. Translation: CASSPGGWETQYF.

The chain recombines TRBV9 with TRBJ1-4; D gene uncertain. The CDR3 has 14 amino acids. V dropped 0 bases and J dropped 4 bases, with 7 bases sitting between them. Germline CDR1 SGDLS, CDR2 YYNGEE. CDR3 sequence: CASSVDSYNEKLFF. The DNA of the CDR3 is TGTGCCAGCAGCGTAGACAGCTATAATGAAAAACTGTTTTTT.

The chain recombines TRBV11-1 with TRBJ2-1, with no clear D. Trimming removed 2 bases at V and 2 bases at J, with 7 bases between. This CDR3 is built from 14 residues. Germline V gene lookup returns CDR1 SGHAT and CDR2 FQDESV (reference sequence). CDR3 DNA: TGTGCCAGCAGCTTAAGTGGCACCTACAATGAGCAGTTCTTC. It codes for CASSLSGTYNEQFF.

J is TRBJ2-1 and V is TRBV7-9, with D possibly matching TRBD1 (6 bases). The ends were cut back, 1 base at V and 8 bases at J, with 15 bases in the middle. Germline values: CDR1 SEHNR, CDR2 FQNEAQ (reference sequence). The CDR3 has 15 amino acids. The DNA for the CDR3 is TGTGCCAGCAGCTTAGAGGGGGTTTCGGTCGATGAGCAGTTCTTC. The encoded protein is CASSLEGVSVDEQFF.

This clone was detected once. The gene calls are TRBV7-2 and TRBJ2-6; no reliable D call. The CDR3 spans 16 residues. In germline, CDR1 is SGHTA, CDR2 FQGNSA. Trimming shortened V by 4 bases and J by 1 base, and 11 bases separated the two germline ends. The CDR3 region is CASSSRERSGANVLTF. In nucleotides, the CDR3 is TGTGCCAGCAGCTCACGAGAGCGATCTGGGGCCAACGTCCTGACTTTC.